This TCR beta chain was sequenced in a study of cytomegalovirus exposure and HLA in healthy donors (dated by TCRdb to about 2017). About the study as a whole: According to an earlier analysis of a few hundred of the donors, about 179 million T cells yielded over 100 million unique TCR beta sequences and approximately 300 Gb of sequence data. An early release covering roughly 600 HLA-typed donors comprised about 310 gigabases of sequencing data and approximately 80 million unique TCR sequences. Among the roughly 370 genotyped donors, about 83% belonged to the genetic ancestry cluster associated with self-reported Caucasian donors. The study aimed to test whether signatures of past pathogen exposure could be identified by cataloging public T cell receptors. Using immunosequencing, the study profiled T cell repertoires from about 610 subjects and related those repertoires to cytomegalovirus serostatus. Besides the first cohort of roughly 700 subjects, a separate validation cohort made up of 90 to 150 different subjects was used. To predict cytomegalovirus infection status, the study combined high-throughput TCR immunosequencing, statistical association of individual TCRs with disease status, and machine learning. A later analysis re-examined previously published TCR beta repertoires from more than 650 donors and added high-resolution HLA genotyping to investigate patterns of TCR occurrence. In the later analysis, no new phenotypic data were used to find candidate immune exposures; instead, reliance was placed on TCR beta sequences and their occurrence across donors. In an earlier analysis of 500 to 650 of the donors, high-throughput TCR beta sequencing was used to judge whether each TCR beta V gene segment behaved as functional or pseudogenic. Donor age, sex, ethnicity and CMV serostatus were compiled alongside the repertoire data. A later genetic analysis took genome-wide SNP genotypes for about three fifths of the roughly 670 donors and used that subset as a discovery cohort. All discovery cohort repertoires had been generated using a single sequencing platform. Both class I and class II loci were covered by HLA typing, at four-digit resolution. The number of typed donors differed by locus: about 629-630 for A, B, C, DRB1 and DQB1; 522 for DQA1; 606 for DPA1; and roughly 490 for DPB1. Roughly five DR-DQ haplotypes were handled as single units for association and clustering, since linkage in the cohort was strong. Among 300 to 500 genotyped donors of the cohort, an average of approximately 240,000 unique TCR beta nucleotide sequences was sequenced per donor, of which 15% to 20% were non-productive.

The library was generated by the immunoSEQ multiplex PCR assay. The multiplex PCR relied on a mix of 60 forward primers for TCR Vbeta segments and 13 reverse primers for TCR Jbeta segments. The CDR3 region of rearranged TCR beta genes was amplified from genomic DNA by a multiplex PCR assay. Amplified TCR beta libraries were sequenced as 87-base-pair reads on the Illumina HiSeq System. Under the source paper's analysis protocol: In a later analysis, some 80 million unique TCR beta chains were counted across the approximately 640 repertoires, and roughly 11 million of these chains were shared by at least two donors. To remove PCR and sequencing errors, raw reads were error-corrected and collapsed into unique sequences using a nearest-neighbor algorithm that merged closely related sequences. To assign V, D and J gene segments, CDR3 sequences were aligned to IMGT reference sequences. For a sequence to be retained, a match of at least six nucleotides to both a V gene segment and a J gene segment was required. A rearrangement was called productive if the CDR3 had no stop codons and remained in frame with V and J, and every other rearrangement was called non-productive. CDR3 was defined according to IMGT convention as the region running from the second conserved V-encoded cysteine to the conserved J-encoded phenylalanine. Sequences without an unambiguous match to a single V gene segment were excluded from the earlier analysis of 500 to 700 of the donors. An earlier analysis of a few hundred of the donors classified V segments as functional when productive rearrangements were above 56.7% and as segregating when the standard deviation between donors was above 5%. A statistical classification framework was built to diagnose cytomegalovirus status from the catalog of TCR beta chain sequences. In a later analysis, TCR nucleotide sequences were compared against IMGT/GENE-DB human TR gene sequences so that V and J genes could be assigned. A later analysis assigned CDR3 sequences and most-parsimonious VDJ recombination scenarios with the TCRdist pipeline. In a later analysis, every TCR beta chain was defined by the combination of its CDR3 amino acid sequence and its V-gene family, and reads without a unique V-gene family were dropped. As a way to deal with suspected cross-contamination and a sequencing artifact, a later analysis dropped under 600 nucleotide sequences that were highly shared and had low generation probability. A later analysis calculated a clonal expansion index for each public chain from normalized within-repertoire ranks of inferred template counts. A later analysis computed generation probabilities with a VDJ recombination model fitted to out-of-frame rearrangements, and checked the results against IGoR. A later analysis scored TCR-TCR, TCR-HLA and TCR-CMV co-occurrence with hypergeometric tests, applying a repertoire-size bias correction to TCR pairs. False discovery rates were estimated in a later analysis by permuting HLA or CMV assignments 20 times. A later analysis grouped co-occurring TCRs with DBSCAN, adding TCRdist sequence similarity when clustering within HLA-allele-positive subsets. Repertoires with fewer than 30,000 or more than 120,000 public chains, plus five repertoires with anomalous nucleotide sharing, were excluded from co-occurrence clustering. TCRdb retrieved this table from immuneACCESS and kept in-frame rearrangements only. Not all clones are present; in checked studies, unresolved V genes account for under half, and no reason is known for the remainder. The DNA was the basis for D and trimming; V, J and clone size are from that table. The sample data list approximately 120,000 clones, and about three quarters of these were observed just once. Clones ranked in the top ten supply approximately 13% of the sample.

Inclusive of the bounding cysteine and phenylalanine, the CDR3 is 15 residues long. Only the CDR3 portion is preserved as DNA: 45 bases, with reading frame beginning at the first base. V loses 3 bases at its end and J loses 4 bases; junction bases beyond the gene matches: 5. According to the germline V gene (reference sequence), CDR1 reads SEHNR and CDR2 reads FQNEAQ. The full study reports these points: Seventeen rarely observed V segments, including chromosome 9 orphons, were excluded from the earlier analysis of about 500 of the donors because counts were too low. Most CMV-associated TCR beta chains appeared to be HLA-restricted in a later analysis, and the HLA associations seemed to be driven largely by CMV exposure. When HLA alleles, especially DR and DQ, strongly co-occurred, TCR associations were difficult to assign to individual alleles. Specific HLA alleles were associated with 15,000 to 20,000 TCR beta sequences at a false discovery rate of 0.05 in a later analysis. Because some donors lacked HLA typing at each locus, the association tests relied only on the typed subset. A few of the identified cytomegalovirus-associated TCR beta chains were confirmed in vitro to be specific for cytomegalovirus antigens. A further reported finding was that TCR beta sequences accurately predicted the HLA-A and HLA-B alleles for most subjects in the first cohort. A later genetic analysis associated a missense DCLRE1C variant with V-gene and J-gene trimming of TCR beta chains, and an independent cohort replicated the association. Some IMGT-functional V segments, including TRBV6-2 and TRBV6-3, could not be told apart with the 87-base-pair reads, so those segments were excluded. In a later genetic analysis, fewer N-insertions in productive TCRs were reported among donors in an Asian-associated ancestry cluster than the roughly 700-donor mean. The only immune exposure information available for the cohort was CMV serostatus. Correlated functional status among segregating V segments might reflect linkage disequilibrium, but an unknown experimental factor could not be ruled out. Most TCR sequences were seen in very few donors, while some public TCRs were found in many individuals. Cytomegalovirus status was reported to be diagnosed by the classifier with high specificity and sensitivity in both the original and validation cohorts. The sequencing pipeline was judged likely to have produced a cluster of highly shared sequence variants as a technical artifact. The cohort was sequenced for TCR beta chains only, and without alpha or paired-chain data the features that could be detected were limited. A total of fewer than 200 TCR beta chains were listed by the study as associated with cytomegalovirus. Sequencing depth was assumed to be roughly uniform across donors in the presence/absence analyses, though that assumption may not hold. In an earlier analysis of roughly 560 of the donors, most TCR beta V segments were observed in productive rearrangements about 87% or about 30% of the time, broadly matching IMGT annotations. Several of the top co-occurrence clusters appeared to be linked to parvovirus B19, influenza, CMV and Epstein-Barr virus, according to a later analysis. The authors suggested that the approach could potentially be extended to other disease states and immunological phenotypes. Compared with equally common non-associated chains, HLA-associated TCR beta chains in a later analysis were more clonally expanded and had lower generation probabilities. According to a later analysis, TCR association rates differed among HLA loci, with DRB1 alleles showing the most associated TCRs and HLA-C alleles showing the fewest.

Regarding this clone: Its target antigen remains unknown. No base quality information exists; no much larger clone differs at one position.

The cohort consisted of hundreds of healthy bone marrow donors. At the time of sampling, every cohort member was nominally healthy, though immune exposures that went unrecorded were likely present. The donor was CMV seropositive and was included in the group of some 290 seropositive cohort members. Each donor provided a peripheral blood sample, and peripheral blood mononuclear cells were used for TCR beta sequencing. Genomic DNA was extracted from the blood cell samples with the Qiagen DNeasy Blood Extraction Kit. Input material: PBMCs. The rearrangement joined TRBV7-9 to TRBJ1-1, with 10 junctional bases fitting TRBD1. This receptor was taken from an older woman in good health and CMV-seropositive. CDR3 sequence: CASSLATGGITEAFF. The DNA sequence reads TGTGCCAGCAGCTTGGCGACAGGGGGCATCACTGAAGCTTTCTTT.